This T cell receptor (beta chain) was found in a study of T cell responses to AZD1222 COVID-19 vaccine. Notes on the study in general: Clonal diversity may have been underestimated, and the donors were mostly white British, with more females than males. The CD4 TCRs associated with vaccination extended across spike and predominated at 160-218 and 743-854.

Concerning this clone: The antigen remains undetermined.

Produced via immunoSEQ multiplex PCR; TCRdb's table is partial and in-frame only. The sample shows around 130,000 clones, 85% to 95% of them seen only once. The sample in question was peripheral blood, obtained on day 0 of AZD1222 vaccination. This sequence originates from an adult in good health.

CDR3 DNA sequence: TGTGCCAGCATTCCGATCCAGGGGCGCACTGAAGCTTTCTTT. Protein: CASIPIQGRTEAFF. The chain couples TRBV6-5 to TRBJ1-1, with D perhaps TRBD1 (6 bases). Germline CDR1 is MNHEY and CDR2 is SVGAGI. With 7 bases removed from V and 4 bases from J, the gap between germline ends came to 16 bases. The CDR3 consists of 14 residues.